The 27 T cell receptor beta chains reported below all come from one sample, sequenced in a study of metastatic and nonmetastatic thyroid tumors. Through MiXCR, TCRdb re-clonotyped the PCR reads. The repertoire holds about 14,000 clones, 30% to 35% seen once, with roughly 24% in the top ten. No treatment of any kind had been given to any patient before thyroid surgery. The sample comprised tumor tissue. The receptors come from a female donor with papillary thyroid cancer or a benign thyroid nodule (not recorded which). Some clones in this sample may be carry-over from other donors' samples.

Only a few counts were recorded for this clone. The rearrangement links TRBV6-1 to TRBJ1-5; D is undetermined. In germline, CDR1 is MNHNS, CDR2 SASEGT. This CDR3 contains 13 residues. V gave up 2 bases and J gave up 7 bases, with 9 bases separating them. CDR3 protein: CASSETRIQPQHF. In DNA, the CDR3 is TGTGCCAGCAGTGAAACGAGGATCCAGCCCCAGCATTTT.

In regard to this clone: Because the CDR3 is missing its conserved closing phenylalanine or tryptophan, this is likely a read error. The V call is TRBV4-1, the J call TRBJ2-2, with D perhaps matching TRBD2 (6 bases). Germline CDR1 MGHRA, CDR2 YSYEKL. The CDR3 is 16 amino acids. The CDR3 protein is CASSQEQGGDTGELFS. The CDR3 bases are TGCGCCAGTAGCCAAGAGCAGGGCGGGGACACCGGGGAGCTGTTTTCT.

This clone was picked up a small number of times. This chain joins TRBV10-3 and TRBJ2-3; perhaps TRBD2 as D (5 bases). Germline V gives CDR1 ENHRY, CDR2 SYGVKD. V lost 5 bases and J lost 2, with 17 bases in between. The CDR3 loop spans 16 amino acids. The CDR3 DNA sequence: TGTGCCATCAGTCCTGGGAGCGGAGCAAACACAGATACGCAGTATTTT. This codes for CAISPGSGANTDTQYF.

Regarding this clone: Its ends do not fully match the called genes, so a read error is possible. The chain employs TRBV4-1 and TRBJ2-7; D is unresolved. Germline CDR1 and CDR2: MGHRA and YSYEKL. CDR3 length: 13 amino acids. Here the CDR3 DNA reads TGCGCCAGCAGCCAAGGGTGTGCCTACGAGCAGTTGTTC. Encoded protein: CASSQGCAYEQLF.

The gene calls are TRBV4-1 and TRBJ2-2; D is unresolved. Deletions cut 4 bases from V and 0 bases from J, with 12 bases between. The germline gives CDR1 MGHRA, CDR2 YSYEKL. This CDR3 contains 16 residues. CDR3: CASSPGDNTNTGELFF. The CDR3 coding sequence is TGCGCCAGCAGCCCCGGTGACAATACGAACACCGGGGAGCTGTTTTTT.

This clone was picked up many times. A much larger clone lies one base from this, so it may be a read error. This sample includes further DNA sequences coding for the same CDR3. This sequence joins TRBV12-3 or TRBV12-4 and TRBJ1-1; 9 nucleotides align to TRBD1. The CDR3 extends over 14 amino acids. As DNA, the CDR3 is TGTGCCAGCAGTTTTGTCGACAGGGGGACTGAAGCCTTCTTT. Residues: CASSFVDRGTEAFF.

This clone has more than one count but fewer than ten. The chain combines TRBV6-5 with TRBJ2-7; 11 bases are a match to TRBD2. Germline CDR1 reads MNHEY; CDR2 reads SVGAGI. The CDR3 spans 16 residues. J lost 3 bases, V lost 2 bases, and 6 bases had no gene match. Here the CDR3 reads CASSYQYSGRGYEQYF. CDR3 sequence (DNA): TGTGCCAGCAGTTACCAATATAGCGGGAGGGGCTACGAGCAGTACTTC.

This chain links TRBV20-1 with TRBJ1-4; D gene uncertain. Trimming removed 7 bases from V and 5 bases from J, with 8 bases in between. The CDR3 is made up of 11 amino acids. In germline, CDR1 is DFQATT, CDR2 SNEGSKA (reference sequence). This CDR3 reads CSVAKNEKLFF. In DNA, the CDR3 is TGCAGTGTGGCCAAGAATGAAAAACTGTTTTTT.

This clone was recorded at least ten times. V and J are TRBV27 and TRBJ2-1, with a tentative D call TRBD2 (6 bases). The germline V gene has CDR1 MNHEY and CDR2 SMNVEV (reference sequence). V gave up 4 bases and J gave up 0 bases, with 16 bases separating them. The CDR3 is 17 residues long. The CDR3 loop reads CASSSGAGPSSYNEQFF. CDR3 sequence (DNA): TGTGCCAGCAGTTCCGGGGCGGGGCCCAGCTCCTACAATGAGCAGTTCTTC.

This clone was seen at least ten times. The chain carries TRBV7-3 and TRBJ2-1, with D perhaps matching TRBD1 (5 bases). V was clipped by 4 bases and J by 2 bases, with 6 bases between them. The germline gives CDR1 SGHTA, CDR2 FQGTGA. This CDR3 has 13 amino acids. The CDR3 reads CASSSGTYNEQFF. The CDR3 nucleotides are TGTGCCAGCAGCTCAGGGACCTACAATGAGCAGTTCTTC.

This clone showed up many times. This rearrangement joins TRBV10-2 to TRBJ2-3, with 10 bases matching TRBD2. The CDR3 length is 15 residues. V shed 2 bases, J shed 6 bases, and the junction held 5 bases outside the gene matches. The germline gives CDR1 WSHSY, CDR2 SAAADI. The chain's CDR3 is CASSEPAGGRDTQYF. The CDR3 DNA is TGCGCCAGCAGTGAGCCAGCGGGAGGGCGGGATACGCAGTATTTT.

This sequence joins TRBV6-1 and TRBJ2-1; 7 nucleotides align to TRBD1. The CDR3 consists of 15 residues. Trimming at V came to 8 bases and at J to 4 bases, leaving 11 bases not matched to a gene. CDR1 is MNHNS, CDR2 SASEGT, per germline. The CDR3 coding sequence is TGTGCCAGCCACCTAGGGACAGCAACTTACAATGAGCAGTTCTTC. It encodes CASHLGTATYNEQFF.

The rearrangement uses TRBV29-1 and TRBJ2-1; D uncertain. Germline V gene sequence: CDR1 SQVTM, CDR2 ANQGSEA. The CDR3 spans 11 residues. Trimming shortened V by 7 bases and J by 12 bases, and 16 bases separated the two germline ends. The CDR3 DNA is TGCAGCGCAGACTTGTGGGCCTCGCAGTTCTTC. The encoded protein is CSADLWASQFF.

This clone came up many times. The chain combines TRBV20-1 with TRBJ2-5; D is possibly TRBD1 or TRBD2 (5 bases each). Germline V gene lookup returns CDR1 DFQATT and CDR2 SNEGSKA (reference sequence). V shed 4 bases and J shed 5 bases, with 14 bases lying between them. This CDR3 has 13 amino acids. CDR3 DNA: TGCAGTGCTACCCGGGACGCCGGCGAGACCCAGTACTTC. Amino acid sequence: CSATRDAGETQYF.

This clone has at least ten counts. The J gene is TRBJ1-5, the V gene TRBV2, with a tentative D call TRBD1 (6 bases). Trimming removed 2 bases at V and 2 bases at J, with 13 bases between. CDR1 and CDR2 from the germline V gene are SNHLY and FYNNEI. CDR3 length: 16 amino acids. The DNA of the CDR3 is TGTGCCAGCAGTGAACCTCCCGGGGGCGGCAATCAGCCCCAGCATTTT. Translated, it gives CASSEPPGGGNQPQHF.

This clone was observed a few times. This rearrangement joins TRBV5-6 to TRBJ2-3, with 8 nucleotides matching TRBD1. Germline V lookup: CDR1 SGHDT, CDR2 YYEEEE. V gave up 3 bases and J gave up 4 bases; unmatched junction bases: 16. The CDR3 length is 18 residues. The CDR3 DNA follows: TGTGCCAGCAGCTCAGGTGGGGCAGGGGGCTTGGGGGCAGATACGCAGTATTTT. As protein: CASSSGGAGGLGADTQYF.

Ten or more counts support this clone. The rearrangement joins TRBV4-1 to TRBJ2-6; no clear D gene. Trimming left V 0 bases short and J 0 bases short, with 3 bases between. CDR3 size: 15 residues. The germline gives CDR1 MGHRA, CDR2 YSYEKL. The DNA of the CDR3 is TGCGCCAGCAGCCAAGATCCCTCTGGGGCCAACGTCCTGACTTTC. Translated, it gives CASSQDPSGANVLTF.

The rearrangement uses TRBV27 and TRBJ1-2, with 10 positions matching TRBD1. Germline values: CDR1 MNHEY, CDR2 SMNVEV (reference sequence). The CDR3 is 14 amino acids. V lost 4 bases, J lost 8 bases, and 7 bases stayed unmatched. CDR3 in DNA: TGTGCCAGCAGTTACCGGGACAGGGGTGGGGGCTACACCTTC. Translated, it gives CASSYRDRGGGYTF.

This chain uses TRBV10-2 with TRBJ2-7; 8 nucleotides line up with TRBD1. V lost 4 bases, J lost 0 bases, and 5 bases stayed unmatched. The CDR3 spans 15 residues. Germline assignment: CDR1 WSHSY and CDR2 SAAADI. CDR3 sequence (DNA): TGCGCCAGCAGTGGAGACAGGGGCCTCTCCTACGAGCAGTACTTC. Protein sequence: CASSGDRGLSYEQYF.

At least ten counts were recorded for this clone. The V call is TRBV3-1, the J call TRBJ2-3, with 7 bases identical to TRBD2. CDR1 is LGHDT and CDR2 is YNNKEL in the germline V gene (reference sequence). The CDR3 length is 16 residues. V trimming: 3 bases; J trimming: 2 bases; junction bases outside the gene matches: 8. The CDR3 DNA is TGTGCCAGCAGCCAGTTTCTAGCGGACAACACAGATACGCAGTATTTT. Its protein is CASSQFLADNTDTQYF.

This clone showed up many times. The chain uses TRBV14 and TRBJ1-1; D ambiguous. The length of the CDR3 is 13 residues. Germline V CDR1 and CDR2: SGHDN, FVKESK. The V and J ends lost 3 bases and 0 bases respectively, with 5 bases between them. Written as DNA, the CDR3 is TGTGCCAGCAGCCAGACTTTGAACACTGAAGCTTTCTTT. It codes for CASSQTLNTEAFF.

This clone is labeled as medium-sized. V gene TRBV18 combines with J gene TRBJ2-7; D remains ambiguous. V lost 4 bases, J lost 6 bases, and 13 bases lay in between. The germline CDR1 and CDR2 sequences are KGHSH and LQKENI. This CDR3 region has 13 residues. The CDR3 loop reads CASSHFLGPEQYF. CDR3 in DNA: TGTGCCAGCTCACACTTCCTAGGGCCCGAGCAGTACTTC.

This clone was found many times. The genes are TRBV12-3 or TRBV12-4 and TRBJ1-1; D remains unclear. With 4 bases removed from V and 0 bases from J, the gap between germline ends came to 6 bases. The CDR3 spans 13 residues. The DNA for the CDR3 is TGTGCCAGCAGTTCGGGGATGAACACTGAAGCTTTCTTT. This gives the protein CASSSGMNTEAFF.

V and J are TRBV4-1 and TRBJ2-7; TRBD2 matches at 10 bases. The CDR3 sequence is 15 residues long. CDR1 MGHRA and CDR2 YSYEKL come from the germline V gene. Losses at the gene ends were 0 bases for V and 5 bases for J; bases not matched to a gene: 4. CDR3 bases: TGCGCCAGCAGCCAAGAATGGCTAGCGGGGGACGAGCAGTACTTC. Its translation is CASSQEWLAGDEQYF.

J is TRBJ2-7 and V is TRBV14, with TRBD2 matching over 7 bases. Germline assignment: CDR1 SGHDN and CDR2 FVKESK. This CDR3 spans 14 amino acids. J was trimmed by 5 bases and V by 4 bases; bases with no gene match: 8. Here the CDR3 DNA reads TGTGCCAGCAGCCTACGGGGAGGGGTGGACGAGCAGTACTTC. Translating it yields CASSLRGGVDEQYF.

Points on this clone: Sequence at one end of the junction differs from germline and may be a read error. The rearrangement joins TRBV2 to TRBJ2-7, with 7 nucleotides matching TRBD1. CDR3 length: 16 residues. CDR1 and CDR2 (germline): SNHLY, FYNNEI. The CDR3 bases are TGTACCAGCATTAAGCCACTGGACAGGCCCACCTACGAGCAGTACTTC. Protein: CTSIKPLDRPTYEQYF.

By share, this clone ranks as medium-sized. The sample holds other DNA sequences that translate to the same CDR3. The chain links TRBV18 to TRBJ1-4, with TRBD1 matching 7 bases. V was clipped by 3 bases and J by 8 bases; unmatched bases: 6. Looked up from germline, CDR1 is KGHSH and CDR2 is LQKENI. The CDR3 runs 14 residues. CDR3 loop: CASSPDRAREKLFF. The CDR3 nucleotides are TGTGCCAGCTCACCCGACAGGGCAAGAGAAAAACTGTTTTTT.